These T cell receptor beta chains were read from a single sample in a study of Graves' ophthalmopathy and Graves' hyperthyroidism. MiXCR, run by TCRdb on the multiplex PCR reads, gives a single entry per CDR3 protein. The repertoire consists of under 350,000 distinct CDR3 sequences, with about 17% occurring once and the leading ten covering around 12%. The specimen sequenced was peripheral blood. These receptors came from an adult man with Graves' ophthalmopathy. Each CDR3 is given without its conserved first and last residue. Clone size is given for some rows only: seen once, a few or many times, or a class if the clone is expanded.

ASSGPNGYT	NA	TRBV12-3/TRBV12-4	TRBJ1-2
ASSYSGAVEAF	many	TRBV7-9	TRBJ1-1
ASSAALGNTIY	many	TRBV6-1	TRBJ1-3
ASSLEPDSNQPQH	many	TRBV5-1	TRBJ1-5
ASSLLASGGGETQY	NA	TRBV27	TRBJ2-5
AWSPRRTGRNTEAF	many	TRBV30	TRBJ1-1
ASSLARQGRETQY	many	TRBV5-6	TRBJ2-5
ASSLGSGADEQY	many	TRBV5-1	TRBJ2-7
ASSLKASSGNTIY	many	TRBV5-8	TRBJ1-3
AISEIGTSRTEAF	many	TRBV10-3	TRBJ1-1
SVGLGPYEQY	many	TRBV29-1	TRBJ2-7
ASSDETPRSNQPQH	many	TRBV2	TRBJ1-5
AWCRGPNSPLH	many	TRBV30	TRBJ1-6
SVDRTGLETQY	many	TRBV29-1	TRBJ2-5
ASIGGNTEAF	many	TRBV6-1	TRBJ1-1
ASDTGQSGGQY	many	TRBV5-5	TRBJ2-5
ASSLMSAGETQY	many	TRBV27	TRBJ2-5
ASSDRDFTYT	many	TRBV25-1	TRBJ1-2
ASSLARGGYNSPLH	many	TRBV12-3/TRBV12-4	TRBJ1-6
ASSLGQGRFEQY	once	TRBV30	TRBJ2-7
ASSLEIRQNTEAF	many	TRBV5-1	TRBJ1-1
ASSIRSGYGYI	few	TRBV19	TRBJ1-2
AIEGAGYEQY	NA	TRBV24-1	TRBJ2-7
ASRWTAIRPQH	many	TRBV28	TRBJ1-5
SARVGLGFGRDTEAF	many	TRBV20-1	TRBJ1-1
ATSRDWGANYEQY	many	TRBV15	TRBJ2-7
ASSLYTGGREQY	NA	TRBV12-3/TRBV12-4	TRBJ2-7
ASSPRSPGELF	many	TRBV5-1	TRBJ2-2
ATSRGTQKGDGYT	many	TRBV15	TRBJ1-2
ASSLPFSDRGLRSTYEQY	few	TRBV7-3	TRBJ2-7
SAEARTGGSLSNQPQH	many	TRBV20-1	TRBJ1-5
ASSLEGTNTEAF	many	TRBV7-3	TRBJ1-1
ASSYGATEQY	NA	TRBV6-5	TRBJ2-7
ASSIDRDFLTSNQPQH	many	TRBV6-2/TRBV6-3	TRBJ1-5
ASHRTGAGEQY	many	TRBV2	TRBJ2-7
ASSIQAGTGNTEAF	many	TRBV19	TRBJ1-1
ASSYDLRTGMRHEQY	NA	TRBV6-2/TRBV6-3	TRBJ2-7
ASSTRGKNTEAF	once	TRBV12-3/TRBV12-4	TRBJ1-1
ASSPGAGQYETQY	many	TRBV25-1	TRBJ2-5
ASSPTGRLYEQY	few	TRBV12-3/TRBV12-4	TRBJ2-7
ASSGRDNERESYEQY	NA	TRBV25-1	TRBJ2-7
ASSGTEGGWETQY	few	TRBV6-1	TRBJ2-5
ASSQTGISTGELF	few	TRBV11-2	TRBJ2-2
ASSEGETGIYGYT	NA	TRBV6-1	TRBJ1-2
ASSGGGYLTYEQY	many	TRBV18	TRBJ2-7
ASRSTVSRGYSGNTIY	many	TRBV28	TRBJ1-3
ASRSADFSYEQY	many	TRBV12-3/TRBV12-4	TRBJ2-7
ASSFRVGELF	many	TRBV6-5	TRBJ2-2
ASSIFRESGGYLAKNIQY	many	TRBV19	TRBJ2-4
ASSQDLGQNHSPLH	NA	TRBV4-1	TRBJ1-6
ASKPPGFYGYT	NA	TRBV12-3/TRBV12-4	TRBJ1-2
ASIPGTSRPTYEQY	few	TRBV6-1	TRBJ2-7
ASSATGLAGDVGTYEQY	NA	TRBV6-2/TRBV6-3	TRBJ2-7
ASSVAQADLTGELF	many	TRBV9	TRBJ2-2
SAGQTNQPQH	many	TRBV29-1	TRBJ1-5
SAEGSTEAF	NA	TRBV29-1	TRBJ1-1
ASSPHRGTEAF	many	TRBV27	TRBJ1-1